One and the same sample provided the 30 T cell receptor beta chains below, sequenced in a study of cytomegalovirus exposure and HLA in healthy donors. The data were produced by immunoSEQ multiplex PCR, yet TCRdb's version contains in-frame clones alone and is incomplete. Here the sample spans 180,000 or so clones, just under 90% being singletons. Sequenced: PBMCs. The source is a woman aged 25 to 39 in good health and CMV-seronegative.

V and J are TRBV2 and TRBJ2-3; 11 nucleotides align to TRBD2. This CDR3 is built from 15 residues. V was clipped by 4 bases and J by 3 bases; unmatched bases: 3. CDR1 and CDR2 from the germline V gene are SNHLY and FYNNEI. The CDR3 coding sequence is TGTGCCAGCAGTGCGACTAGCGGGGTTACAGATACGCAGTATTTT. This translates into CASSATSGVTDTQYF.

The chain recombines TRBV7-9 with TRBJ2-1; D may be TRBD1 (5 bases). Deletions cut 4 bases from V and 0 bases from J, with 10 bases between. The CDR3 runs to 15 residues. The V gene's germline CDR1 is SEHNR and CDR2 FQNEAQ (reference sequence). As DNA, the CDR3 is TGTGCCAGCAGCTCCGACAGTCGCTCCTACAATGAGCAGTTCTTC. It specifies CASSSDSRSYNEQFF.

The chain has TRBV6-1 and TRBJ1-5; 8 nucleotides agree with TRBD1. Germline lookup yields CDR1 MNHNS and CDR2 SASEGT. The V segment lost 7 bases and the J segment 5 bases; nucleotides outside the gene matches: 4. This CDR3 has 13 residues. CDR3 protein: CASIQGADQPQHF. CDR3 nucleotides: TGTGCCAGCATCCAGGGGGCGGATCAGCCCCAGCATTTT.

The chain joins TRBV5-1 to TRBJ2-3; weak D call: TRBD2 (5 bases). Germline V CDR1 and CDR2: SGHRS, YFSETQ. V dropped 1 base and J dropped 6 bases, with 12 bases sitting between them. There are 14 residues in the CDR3. CDR3 in DNA: TGCGCCAGCAGCTTGACGGGGATGGGGGATACGCAGTATTTT. Encoded protein: CASSLTGMGDTQYF. The complete variable domain, with remaining parts taken from reference TRBV5-1 and TRBJ2-3, reads KAGVTQTPRYLIKTRGQQVTLSCSPISGHRSVSWYQQTPGQGLQFLFEYFSETQRNKGNFPGRFSGRQFSNSRSEMNVSTLELGDSALYLCASSLTGMGDTQYFGPGTRLTVL.

The gene calls are TRBV4-3 and TRBJ2-1; TRBD1 agrees at 10 bases. The CDR3 consists of 15 residues. Trimming took 0 bases from V and 7 from J; bases not matched to a gene: 3. Germline V CDR1 and CDR2: LGHNA, YSLEER. CDR3 nucleotide sequence: TGCGCCAGCAGCCAAGAAGACAGGGGGCGGAATGAGCAGTTCTTC. Translated: CASSQEDRGRNEQFF.

This chain connects TRBV27 to TRBJ1-1; TRBD1 matches at 8 bases. Trimming removed 2 bases from V and 2 bases from J; junction bases left unmatched: 1. The germline gives CDR1 MNHEY, CDR2 SMNVEV (reference sequence). The CDR3 runs to 14 residues. Here the CDR3 DNA reads TGTGCCAGCAGTTTAGGACAGGGAAACACTGAAGCTTTCTTT. Its translation is CASSLGQGNTEAFF.

This chain links TRBV27 with TRBJ1-1; D perhaps matches TRBD1 (5 bases). Per germline, CDR1 MNHEY and CDR2 SMNVEV (reference sequence). V was shortened by 6 bases and J by 0 bases, with 11 bases between the two germline ends. The CDR3 contains 14 residues. In DNA form, the CDR3 reads TGTGCCAGCAGCTCGACAGACATGAACACTGAAGCTTTCTTT. It yields the protein CASSSTDMNTEAFF.

This clone came up once. This chain uses TRBV4-1 with TRBJ1-2; the match to TRBD1 covers 10 bases. The CDR3 length is 15 residues. Germline CDR1 is MGHRA and CDR2 is YSYEKL. V was clipped by 2 bases and J by 8 bases; unmatched bases: 8. CDR3 sequence reads: CASSQPTGGDRGYTF. CDR3 coding DNA: TGCGCCAGCAGCCAACCGACAGGGGGCGATCGCGGCTACACCTTC.

This chain links TRBV29-1 with TRBJ2-7; 10 nucleotides line up with TRBD2. V dropped 7 bases and J dropped 2; count of bases not matched to a gene: 2. Germline V lookup: CDR1 SQVTM, CDR2 ANQGSEA. The length of the CDR3 is 12 residues. The CDR3 sequence is CSASGGAYEQYF. CDR3 nucleotide sequence: TGCAGCGCGAGCGGGGGGGCCTACGAGCAGTACTTC.

This clone was counted between two and nine times. J is TRBJ1-2 and V is TRBV25-1; 8 bases align to TRBD1. V was pared by 3 bases and J by 4 bases, with 7 bases of the junction left unmatched. The CDR3 consists of 15 residues. Germline values: CDR1 MGHDK, CDR2 SYGVNS. The DNA for the CDR3 is TGTGCCAGCAGTGAGGGACAGGCAGGGATCTATGGCTACACCTTC. This gives the protein CASSEGQAGIYGYTF.

The chain combines TRBV7-6 with TRBJ1-6; 9 positions agree with TRBD1. Trimming took 5 bases from V and 8 from J; bases not matched to a gene: 10. The CDR3 loop spans 16 amino acids. From germline, CDR1 is SGHVS and CDR2 FNYEAQ. The CDR3 coding sequence is TGTGCCAGCAGCCCTCGGACAGGGGTTACATATTCACCCCTCCACTTT. Its translation is CASSPRTGVTYSPLHF.

This CDR3 reads CATSSPSAGSSYEQYF. In DNA form, the CDR3 reads TGTGCCACCAGCAGCCCGTCAGCGGGCAGCTCCTACGAGCAGTACTTC. The chain recombines TRBV15 with TRBJ2-7; the D gene is possibly TRBD2 (6 bases). The length of the CDR3 is 16 residues. Trimming left V 3 bases short and J 0 bases short, with 15 bases between. Germline CDR1 and CDR2: LNHNV and YYDKDF (reference sequence).

The chain has TRBV4-1 and TRBJ2-1; D possibly corresponds to TRBD2 (7 bases). Per the germline V gene, CDR1 is MGHRA and CDR2 is YSYEKL. Trimming removed 1 base at V and 0 bases at J, with 13 bases between. This CDR3 has 17 residues. The CDR3 sequence is CASSQGRGGSSYNEQFF. CDR3 DNA: TGCGCCAGCAGCCAAGGGAGGGGGGGAAGCTCCTACAATGAGCAGTTCTTC.

The chain couples TRBV28 to TRBJ2-2, with 9 bases identical to TRBD2. Losses at the gene ends were 6 bases for V and 4 bases for J; bases not matched to a gene: 6. CDR1 MDHEN and CDR2 SYDVKM come from the germline V gene. CDR3 length: 15 residues. For the CDR3, the DNA is TGTGCCAGCAGGTTGGGCGGGGGGGCCACCGGGGAGCTGTTTTTT. Amino acids: CASRLGGGATGELFF. Looking up the rest from reference TRBV28 and TRBJ2-2 gives the full variable domain: DVKVTQSSRYLVKRTGEKVFLECVQDMDHENMFWYRQDPGLGLRLIYFSYDVKMKEKGDIPEGYSVSREKKERFSLILESASTNQTSMYLCASRLGGGATGELFFGEGSRLTVL.

The CDR3 DNA sequence: TGTGCCAGCAGCTCTGGCAGGGAAGAGACCCAGTACTTC. Translation: CASSSGREETQYF. The chain joins TRBV7-6 to TRBJ2-5, with D maybe TRBD1 (5 bases). The V and J ends lost 4 bases and 3 bases respectively, with 9 bases between them. Germline CDR1 reads SGHVS; CDR2 reads FNYEAQ. The CDR3 extends over 13 amino acids.

The chain has TRBV5-4 and TRBJ1-2, with D uncertain. The germline V and J ends were trimmed by 0 bases and 3 bases, with 9 bases remaining between them. Germline CDR1 is SGHNT and CDR2 is YYREEE (reference sequence). This CDR3 has 14 amino acids. CDR3 sequence: CASSLDQDYYGYTF. CDR3 in DNA: TGTGCCAGCAGCTTGGATCAGGACTACTATGGCTACACCTTC.

V is TRBV11-2 and J is TRBJ2-5; TRBD2 matches 12 bases. Trimming cost V 0 bases and J 4 bases; bases outside gene matches: 12. Germline loops: CDR1 SGHAT, CDR2 FQNNGV. The CDR3 has 19 residues. This CDR3 reads CASSLDLVTSGGRGETQYF. As DNA, the CDR3 is TGTGCCAGCAGCTTAGACCTTGTGACTAGCGGGGGCCGGGGAGAGACCCAGTACTTC.

This rearrangement joins TRBV6-5 to TRBJ1-2; 7 positions match TRBD1. V trimming: 7 bases; J trimming: 2 bases; junction bases outside the gene matches: 10. The V gene's germline CDR1 is MNHEY and CDR2 SVGAGI. The CDR3 consists of 15 residues. CDR3 nucleotides: TGTGCCAGCACTACTACGGGACAGAGGAACTATGGCTACACCTTC. Translation: CASTTTGQRNYGYTF.

This clone is a singleton in its sample. The chain links TRBV27 to TRBJ2-7; possibly TRBD2 for D (5 bases). Trimming cost V 2 bases and J 0 bases, with 11 bases left between them. The CDR3 has 15 residues. Per germline, CDR1 MNHEY and CDR2 SMNVEV (reference sequence). The chain's CDR3 is CASSLLAGSSYEQYF. CDR3 nucleotide sequence: TGTGCCAGCAGTTTACTAGCAGGCAGCTCCTACGAGCAGTACTTC.

The gene calls are TRBV5-6 and TRBJ2-4; 8 bases align to TRBD2. Trimming at V came to 0 bases and at J to 6 bases, leaving 8 bases not matched to a gene. CDR3 length: 16 residues. CDR1 SGHDT and CDR2 YYEEEE come from the germline V gene. The DNA of the CDR3 is TGTGCCAGCAGCTTGGTGTCGGGGGGGGTGCGAAACATTCAGTACTTC. This encodes CASSLVSGGVRNIQYF.

The chain links TRBV5-1 to TRBJ2-3, with 11 bases fitting TRBD2. J gave up 4 bases and V 3 bases, and 7 bases lay outside the gene matches. The CDR3 consists of 16 residues. CDR1 and CDR2 (germline): SGHRS, YFSETQ. CDR3: CASSSPTSGEADTQYF. The CDR3 region has the DNA TGCGCCAGCAGCTCTCCGACTAGCGGGGAGGCAGATACGCAGTATTTT.

This clone has just a few counts. This chain uses TRBV4-2 with TRBJ1-2; no reliable D call. CDR3 size: 12 residues. Trimming stripped 4 bases from V and 4 bases from J, with 7 bases between. In germline, CDR1 is LGHNA, CDR2 YNFKEQ. The CDR3 DNA sequence: TGTGCCAGCAGCCCGGACTTCTATGGCTACACCTTC. Its protein is CASSPDFYGYTF.

This chain connects TRBV7-9 to TRBJ1-2; perhaps TRBD1 as D (5 bases). This CDR3 is built from 14 residues. V shed 1 base and J shed 4 bases, with 10 bases lying between them. CDR1 and CDR2 from the germline V gene are SEHNR and FQNEAQ (reference sequence). The CDR3 loop reads CASSLEWGGYGYTF. CDR3 coding DNA: TGTGCCAGCAGCTTAGAGTGGGGCGGCTATGGCTACACCTTC.

The gene calls are TRBV7-2 and TRBJ1-6; 12 bases are a match to TRBD1. Germline V lookup: CDR1 SGHTA, CDR2 FQGNSA. The CDR3 length is 15 residues. Trimming cost V 5 bases and J 9 bases; bases outside gene matches: 5. The CDR3 spells CASSPGTGGGSPLHF. CDR3 sequence (DNA): TGTGCCAGCAGCCCGGGGACAGGGGGCGGTTCACCCCTCCACTTT.

J is TRBJ2-7 and V is TRBV7-9, with 9 bases lining up with TRBD1. J lost 3 bases, V lost 0 bases, and 0 bases had no gene match. CDR3 length: 14 residues. Germline-derived CDR1 and CDR2 are SEHNR and FQNEAQ (reference sequence). CDR3 sequence reads: CASSLAGQGYEQYF. Written as DNA, the CDR3 is TGTGCCAGCAGCTTAGCGGGACAGGGCTACGAGCAGTACTTC.

The CDR3 loop reads CASSLVGQNTEAFF. In nucleotides, the CDR3 is TGTGCCAGCAGCTTGGTTGGGCAGAACACTGAAGCTTTCTTT. The V gene is TRBV5-6, the J gene TRBJ1-1; D gene uncertain. The V and J ends lost 0 bases and 1 base respectively, with 7 bases between them. Germline CDR1 is SGHDT and CDR2 is YYEEEE. The CDR3 consists of 14 residues.

The chain is built from TRBV7-9 and TRBJ1-4; a possible D gene is TRBD1 (5 bases). Trimming removed 5 bases at V and 10 bases at J, with 20 bases between. Germline-derived CDR1 and CDR2 are SEHNR and FQNEAQ (reference sequence). The CDR3 runs to 15 residues. In nucleotides, the CDR3 is TGTGCCAGCAGCCCAGGGACGGCCAAGGAGGGAAAACTGTTTTTT. Translating it yields CASSPGTAKEGKLFF.

Here the CDR3 reads CASSQDGLFQNYGYTF. The CDR3 coding sequence is TGTGCCAGCAGCCAAGACGGACTTTTCCAAAACTATGGCTACACCTTC. V usage is TRBV4-2 and J usage is TRBJ1-2, with D unresolved. From germline, CDR1 is LGHNA and CDR2 YNFKEQ. Deletions cut 0 bases from V and 2 bases from J, with 13 bases between. This CDR3 region has 16 residues.

V and J are TRBV11-2 and TRBJ1-4, with TRBD1 as a possible D gene (6 bases). V shed 5 bases and J shed 6 bases, with 28 bases lying between them. CDR1 and CDR2 from the germline V gene are SGHAT and FQNNGV. This CDR3 is built from 19 residues. Here the CDR3 reads CASSPRGTAQGPVHEKLFF. The CDR3, as DNA: TGTGCCAGCAGCCCCAGGGGCACTGCCCAGGGCCCGGTTCATGAAAAACTGTTTTTT. The complete variable domain, with remaining parts taken from reference TRBV11-2 and TRBJ1-4, reads EAGVAQSPRYKIIEKRQSVAFWCNPISGHATLYWYQQILGQGPKLLIQFQNNGVVDDSQLPKDRFSAERLKGVDSTLKIQPAKLEDSAVYLCASSPRGTAQGPVHEKLFFGSGTQLSVL.

The chain is built from TRBV11-2 and TRBJ1-5; D remains ambiguous. V was clipped by 1 base and J by 3 bases, with 4 bases between them. In germline, CDR1 is SGHAT, CDR2 FQNNGV. This CDR3 has 13 amino acids. CDR3 nucleotides: TGTGCCAGCAGCTTAGCAATCAATCAGCCCCAGCATTTT. Protein sequence: CASSLAINQPQHF. Full variable domain (missing parts from reference TRBV11-2 and TRBJ1-5): EAGVAQSPRYKIIEKRQSVAFWCNPISGHATLYWYQQILGQGPKLLIQFQNNGVVDDSQLPKDRFSAERLKGVDSTLKIQPAKLEDSAVYLCASSLAINQPQHFGDGTRLSIL.